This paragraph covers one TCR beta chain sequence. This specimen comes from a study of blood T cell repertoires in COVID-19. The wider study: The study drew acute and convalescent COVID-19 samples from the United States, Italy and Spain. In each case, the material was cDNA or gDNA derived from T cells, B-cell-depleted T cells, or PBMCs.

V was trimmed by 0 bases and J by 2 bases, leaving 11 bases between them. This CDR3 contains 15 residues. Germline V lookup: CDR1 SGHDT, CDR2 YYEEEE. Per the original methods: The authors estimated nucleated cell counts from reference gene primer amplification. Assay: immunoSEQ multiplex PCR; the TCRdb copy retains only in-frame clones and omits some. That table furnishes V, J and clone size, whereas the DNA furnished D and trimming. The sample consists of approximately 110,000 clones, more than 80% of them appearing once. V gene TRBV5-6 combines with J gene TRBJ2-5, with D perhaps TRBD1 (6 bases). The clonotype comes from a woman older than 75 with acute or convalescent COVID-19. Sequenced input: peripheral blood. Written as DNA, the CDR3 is TGTGCCAGCAGCTTGGCGGGACACATGCAAGAGACCCAGTACTTC. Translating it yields CASSLAGHMQETQYF.